This TCR beta chain was retrieved from a study of T cells in Graves' hyperthyroidism and ophthalmopathy. Researchers took RNA transcripts and amplified the TCR beta CDR3 regions from them. Initially, a first-round RT-PCR of the TCR CDR3 employed the HTBI primer set. TCRdb fed the multiplex PCR reads into MiXCR, producing one record per CDR3 protein. Of approximately 640,000 distinct CDR3 sequences listed, about 45% are singletons. Findings and limits, study-wide: Ophthalmopathy could be told apart from stable hyperthyroidism with a 13 V-J model.

There are a few counts of this clonotype. Its cognate antigen is unknown. The CDR3 has 14 amino acids. V was cut by 3 bases and J by 5 bases, with 10 bases left in between. V gene TRBV12-3 or TRBV12-4 combines with J gene TRBJ2-2; the D call may be TRBD1 or TRBD2 (5 bases each). The TCR comes from an adult man with Graves' disease, either hyperthyroidism or ophthalmopathy (not recorded which). Material: peripheral blood or thyroid tissue (not recorded which). DNA for the CDR3: TGTGCCAGCAGTTTCTCCGGGGCTACCGGGGAGCTGTTTTTT. As protein: CASSFSGATGELFF.